This record looks at one T cell receptor (beta chain) sequence and its context. Its antigen is still unknown. This sample is part of a study of T cell responses to AZD1222 COVID-19 vaccine. Findings and limits, study-wide: Compared with day 0, the breadth and depth of the Spike-specific TCR repertoire rose significantly after two doses of AZD1222. Baseline antibody screening turned up just six or seven seropositive AZD1222 recipients. There were vaccine-associated CD4 TCRs across spike, dominant at 160-218 and 743-854. Females made up more of the donors, who were largely white British, and clonal diversity may have come out too low.

Profiling relied on immunoSEQ multiplex PCR, and the TCRdb table lists in-frame clones only, not all of them. There are 200,000 or so clones in the sample; around 88% occur only once, and about 8% lies in the top ten. Germline CDR1 MDHEN, CDR2 SYDVKM. Trimming removed 8 bases at V and 9 bases at J, with 19 bases between. The CDR3 runs 13 residues. The sequencing here drew on peripheral blood, taken on day 0 of AZD1222 vaccination. The TCR originated in an adult in good health. This chain links TRBV28 with TRBJ1-2, with D perhaps matching TRBD1 (5 bases). This chain's CDR3 is CASSVYQGWSYTF. DNA of the CDR3: TGTGCCAGCTCAGTTTATCAGGGATGGAGCTACACCTTC.